This T cell receptor (beta chain) came from a study of PD-L1 blockade in urothelial cancer. Whole-study results and caveats: Enhanced expansion of tumor-associated blood clones at 3 weeks characterized durable-benefit patients.

The authors spiked synthetic TCR analog templates into each PCR. Assay used: immunoSEQ multiplex PCR; TCRdb lists only in-frame clones, some missing. The profile covers around 38,000 clones, with about 80% appearing a single time and more than 15% taken by the ten largest. On this clone itself: Its antigen is as yet unknown.

Time point: pretreatment peripheral blood. The patients' disease, urothelial carcinoma, was locally advanced or metastatic. The source was PBMCs, collected around atezolizumab (anti-PD-L1) treatment. This sequence was found in a man between 60 and 70 years old with urothelial cancer.

The CDR3 protein is CASSFRASGTGELFF. The CDR3 DNA reads as TGTGCCAGCAGCTTCAGGGCTTCGGGCACCGGGGAGCTGTTTTTT. This sequence joins TRBV7-2 and TRBJ2-2; a weak D match, TRBD1 (5 bases). Trimming removed 3 bases from V and 4 bases from J, with 12 bases in between. This CDR3 spans 15 amino acids. Per the germline V gene, CDR1 is SGHTA and CDR2 is FQGNSA. The entire variable domain, with the rest obtained from reference TRBV7-2 and TRBJ2-2, is as follows: GAGVSQSPSNKVTEKGKDVELRCDPISGHTALYWYRQSLGQGLEFLIYFQGNSAPDKSGLPSDRFSAERTGGSVSTLTIQRTQQEDSAVYLCASSFRASGTGELFFGEGSRLTVL.